This entry describes one T cell receptor (beta chain). No antigen is known for it. These data are taken from a study of shared clonotypes between healthy human individuals. Germline CDR1 is SGDLS and CDR2 is YYNGEE. The CDR3 sequence is 15 residues long. V trimming: 4 bases; J trimming: 7 bases; junction bases outside the gene matches: 8. Notes on the study in general: Non-shared clonotypes displayed generation probabilities falling below those of clonotypes present in all four donors.

At deep level, the assay was performed. TCRdb's copy holds only in-frame clones and misses some; the assay was immunoSEQ multiplex PCR. The sample consists of roughly 1.4 million clones, approximately 98.5% of them appearing once. The receptor was isolated from a man under 40 in good health. The chain employs TRBV9 and TRBJ2-2, with 9 bases lining up with TRBD1. Material for sequencing was naive CD4+ T cells sorted from blood. Subset of the sample: CD45RA+ positively selected. The CDR3 bases are TGTGCCAGCAGCACGGGACAGGGTTTCGGCGGGGAGCTGTTTTTT. This codes for CASSTGQGFGGELFF.